This TCR beta chain emerged from a study of OX40 agonist ivuxolimab in advanced cancers. This table comes from immunoSEQ multiplex PCR, and its TCRdb copy is limited to in-frame clones, with some not included. Of 80,000 to 95,000 clones in the sample, around 86% were seen once. The CDR3 loop spans 17 amino acids. The V and J ends lost 1 base and 3 bases, in that order; junction bases with no gene match: 7. The V gene's germline CDR1 is SGHAT and CDR2 FQNNGV. The chain recombines TRBV11-2 with TRBJ2-2, with 8 nucleotides matching TRBD2. The sequence derives from an adult with an advanced solid tumor such as melanoma, head and neck, liver or kidney cancer. Source: CD4+ or CD8+ T cells sorted from blood, taken in a trial of the OX40 agonist ivuxolimab. CDR3 loop: CASSLGAGGLDTGELFF. CDR3 coding DNA: TGTGCCAGCAGCTTAGGTGCGGGGGGCCTAGACACCGGGGAGCTGTTTTTT.